This T cell receptor (beta chain) was recorded in a study of shared clonotypes between healthy human individuals. This CDR3 spans 11 amino acids. Trimming took off 5 bases at V and 5 bases at J, with 7 bases between the two ends. Germline V gene data show CDR1 as MGHDK and CDR2 as SYGVNS. Findings and limits, study-wide: Among non-shared clonotypes, generation probabilities were lower than among those shared by all four donors. Incomplete sequencing of sorted subsets was indicated by rarefaction despite large depth. Deeper or shallower sequencing was expected to change how clonotypes are shared among donors.

Note on this clone: Antigen: not known.

Repertoires were generated with immunoSEQ multiplex PCR, while TCRdb's copy carries only in-frame clones and drops some. The sample lists fewer than 3 million clones, about 90% seen once, with 0.37% in the top ten. V gene TRBV25-1 combines with J gene TRBJ2-7, with D possibly being TRBD2 (6 bases). Specimen: naive CD4+ T cells from PBMCs. The subset denotes: CD45RA+ positively selected. This clonotype was obtained from a man aged 18-30 years in good health. Some clones in this sample may be carry-over from other donors' samples. The CDR3 loop is CASSTGDEQYF. CDR3 DNA sequence: TGTGCCAGCAGTACGGGAGACGAGCAGTACTTC.